These T cell receptor beta chains were read from a single sample in a study of CD8 T cell repertoires and HIV-1 epitope variants. Repertoires were generated with immunoSEQ multiplex PCR, while TCRdb's copy carries only in-frame clones and drops some. The table lists about 90,000 clones, almost 75% of them singletons. Material for sequencing was uncultured baseline CD8+ T cells from peripheral blood mononuclear cells (PBMCs). The receptors were sampled from a male donor with HIV. Each CDR3 is given with its conserved first and last residue. Each record gives: clone size, CDR3 length, D gene, V gene, J gene, CDR3 protein, CDR3 DNA. D genes are given only for firm matches. Clone size appears in some rows only: once, few, many, or a class for an expanded clone.

abundance: .; len: 14; d_gene: .; v_gene: TRBV4-3; j_gene: TRBJ1-2; CDR3aa: CASSPTGGDYGYTF; CDR3nt: TGCGCCAGCAGCCCTACGGGGGGAGACTATGGCTACACCTTC
abundance: .; len: 15; d_gene: TRBD1; v_gene: TRBV7-6; j_gene: TRBJ2-3; CDR3aa: CASSLAGQGADTQYF; CDR3nt: TGTGCCAGCAGCTTAGCCGGACAGGGAGCAGATACGCAGTATTTT
abundance: many; len: 12; d_gene: .; v_gene: TRBV7-9; j_gene: TRBJ1-4; CDR3aa: CAIPLVGEKLFF; CDR3nt: TGTGCCATCCCGTTGGTAGGTGAAAAACTGTTTTTT
abundance: .; len: 17; d_gene: .; v_gene: TRBV4-3; j_gene: TRBJ1-3; CDR3aa: CASSQDFEVISGNTIYF; CDR3nt: TGCGCCAGCAGCCAAGATTTTGAAGTGATCTCTGGAAACACCATATATTTT
abundance: .; len: 13; d_gene: .; v_gene: TRBV14; j_gene: TRBJ2-1; CDR3aa: CASSSWGNNEQFF; CDR3nt: TGTGCCAGCAGCTCATGGGGAAACAATGAGCAGTTCTTC
abundance: .; len: 13; d_gene: .; v_gene: TRBV7-9; j_gene: TRBJ2-7; CDR3aa: CASSARQAGEQYF; CDR3nt: TGTGCCAGCAGCGCGCGACAGGCAGGGGAGCAGTACTTC
abundance: .; len: 14; d_gene: .; v_gene: TRBV28; j_gene: TRBJ1-5; CDR3aa: CASSSQAGGQPQHF; CDR3nt: TGTGCCAGCAGTTCCCAGGCGGGGGGCCAGCCCCAGCATTTT
abundance: .; len: 11; d_gene: .; v_gene: TRBV7-9; j_gene: TRBJ1-1; CDR3aa: CASSLYIEAFF; CDR3nt: TGTGCCAGCAGCTTGTACATTGAAGCTTTCTTT
abundance: .; len: 16; d_gene: .; v_gene: TRBV7-7; j_gene: TRBJ2-2; CDR3aa: CASSFDQGRGSGELFF; CDR3nt: TGTGCCAGCAGCTTTGATCAGGGCCGGGGATCGGGGGAGCTGTTTTTT
abundance: .; len: 18; d_gene: TRBD2; v_gene: TRBV11-3; j_gene: TRBJ2-3; CDR3aa: CASSLAGTSGGPTDTQYF; CDR3nt: TGTGCCAGCAGCTTAGCAGGGACTAGCGGGGGGCCCACAGATACGCAGTATTTT
abundance: few; len: 14; d_gene: .; v_gene: TRBV6-5; j_gene: TRBJ1-3; CDR3aa: CASRNGGSGNTIYF; CDR3nt: TGTGCCAGCAGAAACGGGGGGTCTGGAAACACCATATATTTT
abundance: few; len: 14; d_gene: .; v_gene: TRBV5-1; j_gene: TRBJ1-1; CDR3aa: CASSLVAPNTEAFF; CDR3nt: TGCGCCAGCAGCTTGGTTGCCCCGAACACTGAAGCTTTCTTT
abundance: .; len: 15; d_gene: .; v_gene: TRBV10-3; j_gene: TRBJ1-5; CDR3aa: CAIREGQYSNQPQHF; CDR3nt: TGTGCCATCAGGGAGGGGCAATATAGCAATCAGCCCCAGCATTTT
abundance: .; len: 18; d_gene: TRBD1; v_gene: TRBV27; j_gene: TRBJ2-1; CDR3aa: CASSLSRPGTGFNNEQFF; CDR3nt: TGTGCCAGCAGTTTATCGAGACCAGGGACAGGGTTTAACAATGAGCAGTTCTTC
abundance: .; len: 13; d_gene: .; v_gene: TRBV27; j_gene: TRBJ1-5; CDR3aa: CASSLSGPQPQHF; CDR3nt: TGTGCCAGCAGTTTATCTGGCCCCCAGCCCCAGCATTTT
abundance: .; len: 13; d_gene: .; v_gene: TRBV9; j_gene: TRBJ2-3; CDR3aa: CASSGPRGDTQYF; CDR3nt: TGTGCCAGCAGCGGACCCCGTGGAGATACGCAGTATTTT
abundance: once; len: 17; d_gene: TRBD2; v_gene: TRBV7-8; j_gene: TRBJ2-1; CDR3aa: CASSLKRGLAGADEQFF; CDR3nt: TGTGCCAGCAGCTTAAAGAGGGGACTAGCGGGAGCGGATGAGCAGTTCTTC
abundance: many; len: 16; d_gene: .; v_gene: TRBV28; j_gene: TRBJ2-2; CDR3aa: CASSLWAEGSTGELFF; CDR3nt: TGTGCCAGCAGTTTGTGGGCGGAAGGGTCCACCGGGGAGCTGTTTTTT
abundance: few; len: 11; d_gene: .; v_gene: TRBV10-2; j_gene: TRBJ2-7; CDR3aa: CASSEQGQQYF; CDR3nt: TGCGCCAGCAGTGAGCAGGGGCAGCAGTACTTC
abundance: .; len: 23; d_gene: .; v_gene: TRBV4-2; j_gene: TRBJ2-7; CDR3aa: CASSHSLDEVWRAGGVSSYEQYF; CDR3nt: TGTGCCAGCAGCCACTCGCTAGACGAGGTTTGGAGGGCAGGGGGGGTTAGCTCCTACGAGCAGTACTTC
abundance: .; len: 16; d_gene: TRBD2; v_gene: TRBV5-1; j_gene: TRBJ2-5; CDR3aa: CASSLGASGLQETQYF; CDR3nt: TGCGCCAGCAGCCTCGGGGCTAGCGGGCTGCAAGAGACCCAGTACTTC
abundance: .; len: 15; d_gene: TRBD1; v_gene: TRBV5-1; j_gene: TRBJ2-1; CDR3aa: CASSLGQGGYNEQFF; CDR3nt: TGCGCCAGCAGCTTGGGACAGGGGGGTTACAATGAGCAGTTCTTC